These T cell receptor beta chains were read from a single sample in a study of T cell responses to AZD1222 COVID-19 vaccine. Sequencing used immunoSEQ multiplex PCR; TCRdb keeps in-frame clones, though not all of them. In the table there are approximately 100,000 clones, 70% to 90% of which are singletons. The source material was peripheral blood, sampled 28 days after the second AZD1222 dose. The receptor set was obtained from an adult who received the AZD1222 COVID-19 vaccine. Each CDR3 is given with its conserved first and last residue. The D gene is left open where the match is weak. Expanded clones get a size class; other rows say once, few or many, or leave the size out.

CDR3nt: TGCGCCAGCAGCCAAGATCCCTTCCTAGTGGGTGAGCAGTTCTTC; CDR3aa: CASSQDPFLVGEQFF; j_gene: TRBJ2-1; d_gene: .; v_gene: TRBV4-1; len: 15; abundance: .
CDR3nt: TGTGCCAGCTCAGCGGACAGGGCAGCTGAAGCTTTCTTT; CDR3aa: CASSADRAAEAFF; j_gene: TRBJ1-1; d_gene: TRBD1; v_gene: TRBV18; len: 13; abundance: .
CDR3nt: TGTGCCAGCAGAGACCGGGACAGGGCGATCAATCAGCCCCAGCATTTT; CDR3aa: CASRDRDRAINQPQHF; j_gene: TRBJ1-5; d_gene: TRBD1; v_gene: TRBV2; len: 16; abundance: .
CDR3nt: TGTGCCAGCAGCCCCAACCCGTCAACAGGCGTAATACAAGAGACCCAGTACTTC; CDR3aa: CASSPNPSTGVIQETQYF; j_gene: TRBJ2-5; d_gene: .; v_gene: TRBV4-2; len: 18; abundance: .
CDR3nt: TGTGCCAGCAGTGACGGGAGGACCTTATACAATGAGCAGTTCTTC; CDR3aa: CASSDGRTLYNEQFF; j_gene: TRBJ2-1; d_gene: TRBD2; v_gene: TRBV9; len: 15; abundance: .
CDR3nt: TGTGCCAGCAGCTTAGGACAGAACTACGAGCAGTACTTC; CDR3aa: CASSLGQNYEQYF; j_gene: TRBJ2-7; d_gene: .; v_gene: TRBV7-8; len: 13; abundance: .
CDR3nt: TGCGCCAGCAGCTCGACAGGAAACAGTGGCTACGAGCAGTACTTC; CDR3aa: CASSSTGNSGYEQYF; j_gene: TRBJ2-7; d_gene: .; v_gene: TRBV5-1; len: 15; abundance: .
CDR3nt: TGCGCCAGCAGCTTACCCCTCGCGGGAGGGCCTGGAAATGAGCAGTTCTTC; CDR3aa: CASSLPLAGGPGNEQFF; j_gene: TRBJ2-1; d_gene: TRBD2; v_gene: TRBV5-1; len: 17; abundance: .
CDR3nt: TGCGCCAGCACCTCCCCAGGGAACACTGAAGCTTTCTTT; CDR3aa: CASTSPGNTEAFF; j_gene: TRBJ1-1; d_gene: .; v_gene: TRBV23-1; len: 13; abundance: .
CDR3nt: TGTGCCAGCAGCCAAGAATTGGGGGGCGGGGACACCGGGGAGCTGTTTTTT; CDR3aa: CASSQELGGGDTGELFF; j_gene: TRBJ2-2; d_gene: .; v_gene: TRBV4-2; len: 17; abundance: .
CDR3nt: TGTGCCAGCAGCCCAGAAGGCTGGGTTGGAGCTTTCTTT; CDR3aa: CASSPEGWVGAFF; j_gene: TRBJ1-1; d_gene: .; v_gene: TRBV6-5; len: 13; abundance: .
CDR3nt: TGTGCCAGTAAGACAGGGGATCGTTCACCCCTCCACTTT; CDR3aa: CASKTGDRSPLHF; j_gene: TRBJ1-6; d_gene: TRBD1; v_gene: TRBV19; len: 13; abundance: .
CDR3nt: TGTGCCAGCAGCCAGCGGGGAACTAGCGAGGTCGAGACCCAGTACTTC; CDR3aa: CASSQRGTSEVETQYF; j_gene: TRBJ2-5; d_gene: TRBD2; v_gene: TRBV7-3; len: 16; abundance: .
CDR3nt: TGTGCCTGGACCTATCACGGGCCCACCGAGGCTCAGCCCCAGCATTTT; CDR3aa: CAWTYHGPTEAQPQHF; j_gene: TRBJ1-5; d_gene: .; v_gene: TRBV30; len: 16; abundance: .
CDR3nt: TGTGCCAGCTCACCACAGGGTTTAGAGACCCAGTACTTC; CDR3aa: CASSPQGLETQYF; j_gene: TRBJ2-5; d_gene: .; v_gene: TRBV18; len: 13; abundance: .
CDR3nt: TGTGCCAGTAGCATCCGTAGGGGGCAGGGCTTACGGCAGCCCCAGCATTTT; CDR3aa: CASSIRRGQGLRQPQHF; j_gene: TRBJ1-5; d_gene: TRBD1; v_gene: TRBV19; len: 17; abundance: .
CDR3nt: TGTGCCAGCAGCGAGTCCCCCTCCGCCCCAGATACGCAGTATTTT; CDR3aa: CASSESPSAPDTQYF; j_gene: TRBJ2-3; d_gene: .; v_gene: TRBV9; len: 15; abundance: few
CDR3nt: TGTGCCAGCAGTTTACAGTTAGGCACTGAAGCTTTCTTT; CDR3aa: CASSLQLGTEAFF; j_gene: TRBJ1-1; d_gene: .; v_gene: TRBV12-3/TRBV12-4; len: 13; abundance: .
CDR3nt: TGTGCCAGCTCACCTGAATCTCACAGGGAGGAGACCCAGTACTTC; CDR3aa: CASSPESHREETQYF; j_gene: TRBJ2-5; d_gene: .; v_gene: TRBV18; len: 15; abundance: .
CDR3nt: TGTGCCAGCAGCTCGCAGGGAACGGGCCAGCCCCAGCATTTT; CDR3aa: CASSSQGTGQPQHF; j_gene: TRBJ1-5; d_gene: .; v_gene: TRBV6-5; len: 14; abundance: few
CDR3nt: TGTGCCAGCAGCCAAGCTAGTGGGGAGTCAGCTTTCTTT; CDR3aa: CASSQASGESAFF; j_gene: TRBJ1-1; d_gene: .; v_gene: TRBV4-2; len: 13; abundance: .
CDR3nt: TGTGCCATCAGTGTTGGAGAGGAAAATCAGCCCCAGCATTTT; CDR3aa: CAISVGEENQPQHF; j_gene: TRBJ1-5; d_gene: .; v_gene: TRBV10-3; len: 14; abundance: .
CDR3nt: TGTGCCAGCAGCAGAGACAGGGGACTTCAGCCCCAGCATTTT; CDR3aa: CASSRDRGLQPQHF; j_gene: TRBJ1-5; d_gene: TRBD1; v_gene: TRBV11-2; len: 14; abundance: .
CDR3nt: TGTGCCAGCAGTCATCTTTCCAGAGACCGGGCCTTAGCGCGAAACTATGGCTACACCTTC; CDR3aa: CASSHLSRDRALARNYGYTF; j_gene: TRBJ1-2; d_gene: .; v_gene: TRBV7-8; len: 20; abundance: .
CDR3nt: TGTGCCAGCAGTCGGCGGACCTCGTACAATGAGCAGTTCTTC; CDR3aa: CASSRRTSYNEQFF; j_gene: TRBJ2-1; d_gene: .; v_gene: TRBV28; len: 14; abundance: .
CDR3nt: TGTGCCAGCAGCCCTAATCGACAGGGAACTCATCAGCCCCAGCATTTT; CDR3aa: CASSPNRQGTHQPQHF; j_gene: TRBJ1-5; d_gene: TRBD1; v_gene: TRBV11-3; len: 16; abundance: .
CDR3nt: TGTGCCAGCAGTTTCTTTCGACTAGCGGGAGTAGATACGCAGTATTTT; CDR3aa: CASSFFRLAGVDTQYF; j_gene: TRBJ2-3; d_gene: TRBD2; v_gene: TRBV27; len: 16; abundance: .
CDR3nt: TGCGCCAGCAGCTTGATCCGTAACCTGGGCTCCTACGAGCAGTACTTC; CDR3aa: CASSLIRNLGSYEQYF; j_gene: TRBJ2-7; d_gene: .; v_gene: TRBV5-1; len: 16; abundance: .
CDR3nt: TGTGCCACCTCCCTCGGGGGGAGCAATCAGCCCCAGCATTTT; CDR3aa: CATSLGGSNQPQHF; j_gene: TRBJ1-5; d_gene: .; v_gene: TRBV19; len: 14; abundance: .
CDR3nt: TGTGCCAGCAGCTTGGAGTCCAGGGACCTACACACTGAAGCTTTCTTT; CDR3aa: CASSLESRDLHTEAFF; j_gene: TRBJ1-1; d_gene: .; v_gene: TRBV5-6; len: 16; abundance: .
CDR3nt: TGTGCCAGCCTCAGGGGGACAGGGAATGAAAAACTGTTTTTT; CDR3aa: CASLRGTGNEKLFF; j_gene: TRBJ1-4; d_gene: TRBD1; v_gene: TRBV6-5; len: 14; abundance: .
CDR3nt: TGTGCCAGCAGCTTAGGGGAGCCGGGACAGGGCCTTAATGAAAAACTGTTTTTT; CDR3aa: CASSLGEPGQGLNEKLFF; j_gene: TRBJ1-4; d_gene: TRBD1; v_gene: TRBV7-8; len: 18; abundance: .